The 17 T cell receptor beta chains below come from one sample, sequenced in a study of T cells in Graves' hyperthyroidism and ophthalmopathy. The source material, RNA transcripts, was used to amplify TCR beta CDR3 regions. The HTBI set primed first-round TCR CDR3 RT-PCR. MiXCR was run by TCRdb on the multiplex PCR reads, yielding one entry per CDR3 protein. The sample has 130,000 or so distinct CDR3 sequences, 22% seen once. Input material: blood. The receptor source for this set is a woman aged 50 to 60 with Graves' hyperthyroidism that later progressed to Graves' ophthalmopathy.

This clonotype has at least ten counts. The gene calls are TRBV6-1 and TRBJ2-3, with D unresolved. The CDR3 consists of 15 residues. Deletions cut 4 bases from V and 5 bases from J, with 16 bases between. From germline, CDR1 is MNHNS and CDR2 SASEGT. As DNA, the CDR3 is TGTGCCAGCAGTGTGGCGGCTCCCCCGAAAGATACGCAGTATTTT. It translates to CASSVAAPPKDTQYF.

The V call is TRBV20-1, the J call TRBJ1-6; perhaps TRBD1 as D (5 bases). Germline lookup yields CDR1 DFQATT and CDR2 SNEGSKA (reference sequence). V was pared by 6 bases and J by 8 bases, with 20 bases between. The CDR3 totals 15 residues. CDR3 in amino acids: CSARGGTNWDSPLHF. DNA for the CDR3: TGCAGTGCCCGAGGCGGGACGAACTGGGATTCACCCCTCCACTTT.

This clonotype was seen a few times. The gene calls are TRBV7-9 and TRBJ2-2; D is possibly TRBD1 (6 bases). Germline-derived CDR1 and CDR2 are SEHNR and FQNEAQ (reference sequence). Trimming pared 5 bases from V and 0 bases from J, leaving 19 bases between. The CDR3 loop spans 18 amino acids. CDR3 sequence (DNA): TGTGCCAGCAGCCCAAGGAAAGGGGACACTCCGAACACCGGGGAGCTGTTTTTT. This encodes CASSPRKGDTPNTGELFF.

The table lists this clonotype with many counts. The J gene is TRBJ1-2, the V gene TRBV3-1, with D perhaps TRBD1 (6 bases). Trimming removed 2 bases at V and 5 bases at J, with 9 bases between. This CDR3 is 13 amino acids long. Germline CDR1 LGHDT, CDR2 YNNKEL (reference sequence). CDR3 protein: CASSQSQGYGYTF. The CDR3 DNA is TGTGCCAGCAGCCAATCCCAGGGGTATGGCTACACCTTC.

This clonotype was seen repeatedly, ten times or more. This chain connects TRBV24-1 to TRBJ2-5; TRBD2 matches 10 bases. After removal of 5 bases from V and 4 bases from J, the junction contained 9 bases not matched to a gene. Germline CDR1 and CDR2: KGHDR and SFDVKD. This CDR3 comprises 16 residues. The CDR3 DNA reads TGTGCCACCAGTGGGGAGCGGGAGGGTAGGCCAGAGACCCAGTACTTC. It yields the protein CATSGEREGRPETQYF.

This clonotype was counted many times. V usage is TRBV3-1 and J usage is TRBJ2-5, with D tentatively TRBD1 (6 bases). Per germline, CDR1 LGHDT and CDR2 YNNKEL (reference sequence). CDR3 size: 16 residues. Trimming shortened V by 3 bases and J by 4 bases, and 18 bases separated the two germline ends. CDR3 region: CASSQAAGASGETQYF. In DNA, the CDR3 is TGTGCCAGCAGCCAGGCGGCAGGGGCTTCAGGAGAGACCCAGTACTTC.

In its sample, this clonotype was seen a few times. This chain joins TRBV30 and TRBJ1-2; weak D call: TRBD1 (5 bases). Trimming stripped 1 base from V and 7 bases from J, with 16 bases between. From germline, CDR1 is GTSNPN and CDR2 SVGIG (reference sequence). This CDR3 comprises 14 residues. The CDR3 sequence: CAWSAGTPGGGYTF. CDR3 nucleotide sequence: TGTGCCTGGAGTGCCGGGACCCCGGGTGGTGGCTACACCTTC.

This clonotype was detected ten times or more. The chain has TRBV5-1 and TRBJ1-1; a weak D match, TRBD1 (5 bases). This CDR3 has 16 amino acids. Germline V gene data show CDR1 as SGHRS and CDR2 as YFSETQ. With 6 bases removed from V and 1 base from J, the gap between germline ends came to 19 bases. CDR3 coding DNA: TGCGCCAGCAACCCCCGGGACTCGCGATCGAACACTGAAGCTTTCTTT. As protein: CASNPRDSRSNTEAFF.

This clonotype was seen repeatedly, ten times or more. The chain uses TRBV6-4 and TRBJ2-7; maybe TRBD1 (5 bases). The CDR3 covers 16 residues. Germline lookup yields CDR1 MRHNA and CDR2 SNTAGT. V was pared by 2 bases and J by 1 base, with 15 bases between. CDR3 coding DNA: TGTGCCAGCAGTGACCGATGGGTTGGGGCATCCTACGAGCAGTACTTC. This sequence encodes CASSDRWVGASYEQYF.

This clonotype was counted a single time. The gene calls are TRBV28 and TRBJ2-1, with D perhaps matching TRBD1 (6 bases). Germline V CDR1 and CDR2: MDHEN, SYDVKM. Trimming cost V 6 bases and J 7 bases, with 16 bases left between them. CDR3 length equals 14 residues. The CDR3 DNA reads as TGTGCCAGCAGCAAAGGGGGTAGAAGAAATGAGCAGTTCTTC. Translating gives CASSKGGRRNEQFF.

The chain recombines TRBV20-1 with TRBJ2-7; 7 bases fit TRBD1. CDR1 is DFQATT, CDR2 SNEGSKA, per germline (reference sequence). CDR3 length equals 12 residues. J lost 2 bases, V lost 6 bases, and 4 bases had no gene match. The CDR3 is CSASDRTYEQYF. DNA of the CDR3: TGCAGTGCCTCGGACAGGACCTACGAGCAGTACTTC.

This clonotype was found a few times. The genes are TRBV27 and TRBJ1-3, with 7 bases that match TRBD1. This CDR3 is built from 14 residues. Germline V lookup: CDR1 MNHEY, CDR2 SMNVEV (reference sequence). The V and J ends lost 5 bases and 2 bases, in that order; junction bases with no gene match: 3. CDR3 coding DNA: TGTGCCAGCAGTCCAGGGGGGCCTGGAAACACCATATATTTT. The encoded protein is CASSPGGPGNTIYF.

This clonotype was counted many times. The chain joins TRBV6-1 to TRBJ1-1, with 7 bases lining up with TRBD1. The CDR3 is 13 residues long. J gave up 10 bases and V 5 bases, and 10 bases lay outside the gene matches. Looked up from germline, CDR1 is MNHNS and CDR2 is SASEGT. The CDR3, as DNA: TGTGCCAGCAGTCAGGATCTCAGGGGGGTAGCTTTCTTT. Protein product: CASSQDLRGVAFF.

This clonotype was seen more than once but under ten times. The rearrangement uses TRBV2 and TRBJ2-2, with 7 bases fitting TRBD1. The CDR3 runs to 14 residues. J lost 5 bases, V lost 4 bases, and 4 bases had no gene match. CDR1 is SNHLY, CDR2 FYNNEI, per germline. CDR3 protein: CASSGQGRTGELFF. In DNA, the CDR3 is TGTGCCAGCAGTGGACAGGGAAGGACCGGGGAGCTGTTTTTT.

The chain is built from TRBV5-1 and TRBJ2-7; no clear D gene. The V end lost 4 bases, the J end lost 6 bases, and 20 bases lay between the germline ends. Germline CDR1 reads SGHRS; CDR2 reads YFSETQ. The CDR3 runs 15 residues. CDR3 DNA sequence: TGCGCCAGCAGCGAAGAAGGACGGTCTGTGTCCGAGCAGTACTTC. Its protein product is CASSEEGRSVSEQYF.

This clonotype was seen a few times. This chain uses TRBV28 with TRBJ2-1; TRBD2 might be the D (6 bases). V lost 6 bases and J lost 1, with 7 bases in between. The CDR3 runs to 13 residues. Per germline, CDR1 MDHEN and CDR2 SYDVKM. This CDR3 reads CASRGGSYNEQFF. The DNA of the CDR3 is TGTGCCAGCAGGGGAGGTTCCTACAATGAGCAGTTCTTC. Full variable domain (rest looked up from reference TRBV28 and TRBJ2-1): DVKVTQSSRYLVKRTGEKVFLECVQDMDHENMFWYRQDPGLGLRLIYFSYDVKMKEKGDIPEGYSVSREKKERFSLILESASTNQTSMYLCASRGGSYNEQFFGPGTRLTVL.

This clonotype was counted at least ten times. The rearrangement links TRBV7-3 to TRBJ2-7; tentatively, D is TRBD1 or TRBD2 (6 bases each). The ends were cut back, 6 bases at V and 3 bases at J, with 15 bases in the middle. The CDR3 is 14 amino acids. Per the germline V gene, CDR1 is SGHTA and CDR2 is FQGTGA. The CDR3 DNA reads as TGTGCCAGCAGTACACAGGGCGGGAACTACGAGCAGTACTTC. This gives the protein CASSTQGGNYEQYF.